The 16 T cell receptor beta chains presented below share a single source sample, sequenced in a study of T-cell reconstitution after alpha-beta-depleted transplantation in children. Preparation of the TCRbeta library was carried out with unique molecular identifiers. TCRdb fed the PCR reads into MiXCR, producing one record per CDR3 protein. This sample yields 40,000 to 60,000 distinct CDR3 sequences, of which about a tenth are seen a single time; roughly 28% belongs to the top ten. This specimen consisted of PBMCs, mostly from graft donor cells, obtained 60 days after TCRalphabeta/CD19-depleted stem cell transplant. These receptors were obtained from a male patient between 2 and 10 years old who had a stem cell transplant for chronic granulomatous disease, so the T cells may come from the graft donor.

This clonotype has a count of ten or more. The V gene is TRBV6-2 or TRBV6-3, the J gene TRBJ2-7, with D perhaps TRBD2 (6 bases). The V gene lost 10 bases and the J gene lost 2 bases, with 18 bases spanning the gap. This CDR3 spans 14 amino acids. From germline, CDR1 is MNHEY and CDR2 SVGEGT. DNA of the CDR3: TGTGCCACCCAAAGGGACTCGGCGGCCTACGAGCAGTACTTC. As protein: CATQRDSAAYEQYF.

In this sample, this clonotype turned up many times. The chain employs TRBV18 and TRBJ1-1; 7 nucleotides match TRBD1. This CDR3 is 14 amino acids long. The V segment lost 4 bases and the J segment 2 bases; nucleotides outside the gene matches: 4. The germline CDR1 and CDR2 sequences are KGHSH and LQKENI. The CDR3 loop reads CASSQGQRNTEAFF. CDR3 nucleotides: TGTGCCAGCTCACAGGGACAGAGAAACACTGAAGCTTTCTTT.

This clonotype was seen repeatedly, ten times or more. This chain joins TRBV11-2 and TRBJ2-1; 9 positions agree with TRBD1. J was trimmed by 3 bases and V by 0 bases; bases with no gene match: 6. Germline loops: CDR1 SGHAT, CDR2 FQNNGV. This CDR3 is 17 amino acids long. The CDR3 here is CASSLEFGDRDYNEQFF. The CDR3 region has the DNA TGTGCCAGCAGCTTAGAGTTTGGGGACAGGGACTACAATGAGCAGTTCTTC.

This chain connects TRBV27 to TRBJ2-1; 10 nucleotides agree with TRBD1. The CDR3 runs to 20 residues. The germline gives CDR1 MNHEY, CDR2 SMNVEV (reference sequence). The V and J ends lost 2 bases and 1 base, in that order; junction bases with no gene match: 14. CDR3 region: CASSLRWDRGPRRSYNEQFF. DNA for the CDR3: TGTGCCAGCAGTTTACGGTGGGACAGGGGCCCCAGGAGATCCTACAATGAGCAGTTCTTC.

This clonotype was recorded at least ten times. CDR3 sequence reads: CASSLLPVSYEQYF. CDR3 DNA sequence: TGTGCCAGCAGCTTGCTTCCAGTCTCCTACGAGCAGTACTTC. This sequence joins TRBV5-6 and TRBJ2-7, with D unclear. Germline CDR1 and CDR2: SGHDT and YYEEEE. This CDR3 contains 14 residues. With 1 base removed from V and 0 bases from J, the gap between germline ends came to 8 bases.

This clonotype has ten or more counts. The CDR3 bases are TGTGCCAGCAGTCTTCCCTTGGGGCAGGGGAAAGAGACCCAGTACTTC. It encodes CASSLPLGQGKETQYF. The J gene is TRBJ2-5, the V gene TRBV28, with D maybe TRBD1 (6 bases). Per germline, CDR1 MDHEN and CDR2 SYDVKM. Trimming left V 5 bases short and J 3 bases short, with 19 bases between. The CDR3 spans 16 residues.

This clonotype was counted ten times or more. V gene TRBV4-3 combines with J gene TRBJ2-2; D unclear. The CDR3 totals 17 residues. Trimming cost V 0 bases and J 6 bases, with 17 bases left between them. The V gene's germline CDR1 is LGHNA and CDR2 YSLEER. The CDR3 is CASSQERPAYGAGELFF. CDR3 coding DNA: TGCGCCAGCAGCCAAGAACGCCCCGCTTATGGGGCCGGGGAGCTGTTTTTT.

This clonotype came up many times. The chain carries TRBV5-1 and TRBJ1-2, with a possible D match to TRBD1 (5 bases). CDR1 and CDR2 from the germline V gene are SGHRS and YFSETQ. V lost 0 bases and J 7 bases, leaving 19 bases between the germline ends. The CDR3 contains 16 residues. In nucleotides, the CDR3 is TGCGCCAGCAGCTTGGCGGGAGGGGCGGTTTTAGGTGGCTACACCTTC. Its protein product is CASSLAGGAVLGGYTF.

Many counts were recorded for this clonotype. The V gene is TRBV18, the J gene TRBJ2-5; D is uncertain. The CDR3 runs to 13 residues. V lost 4 bases, J lost 5 bases, and 11 bases lay in between. Germline V CDR1 and CDR2: KGHSH, LQKENI. The CDR3 DNA reads TGTGCCAGCTCACTCGAGATTGTTGAGACCCAGTACTTC. Its translation is CASSLEIVETQYF. Based on the CDR3 plus reference TRBV18 and TRBJ2-5, the full variable domain is NAGVMQNPRHLVRRRGQEARLRCSPMKGHSHVYWYRQLPEEGLKFMVYLQKENIIDESGMPKERFSAEFPKEGPSILRIQQVVRGDSAAYFCASSLEIVETQYFGPGTRLLVL.

This clonotype was seen at least ten times. This chain's CDR3 is CASSLESPGAPTDTQYF. Here the CDR3 DNA reads TGTGCCAGCAGCTTAGAGAGCCCCGGGGCACCCACAGATACGCAGTATTTT. The rearrangement joins TRBV11-2 to TRBJ2-3; either TRBD1 or TRBD2 may supply D (5 bases each). The CDR3 contains 17 residues. Germline CDR1 reads SGHAT; CDR2 reads FQNNGV. V lost 0 bases and J 2 bases, leaving 15 bases between the germline ends.

The DNA of the CDR3 is TGTGCCAGCAGCAAAGTGCGCCAGGGGCTTCACAATGAGCAGTTCTTC. Amino acid sequence: CASSKVRQGLHNEQFF. J is TRBJ2-1 and V is TRBV21-1. TRBV21-1 is flagged as a pseudogene. This CDR3 has 16 amino acids.

The rearrangement uses TRBV7-8 and TRBJ2-3, with TRBD2 identical over 14 bases. Germline V gene sequence: CDR1 SGHVS, CDR2 FQNEAQ. The CDR3 is 17 amino acids. V lost 5 bases and J lost 0; bases outside the gene matches: 4. The CDR3 is CASSPWTSGRSTDTQYF. CDR3 sequence (DNA): TGTGCCAGCAGCCCCTGGACTAGCGGGAGGAGCACAGATACGCAGTATTTT. Filled out from reference TRBV7-8 and TRBJ2-3, the complete variable domain reads GAGVSQSPRYKVAKRGQDVALRCDPISGHVSLFWYQQALGQGPEFLTYFQNEAQLDKSGLPSDRFFAERPEGSVSTLKIQRTQQEDSAVYLCASSPWTSGRSTDTQYFGPGTRLTVL.

This clonotype was found many times. The J gene is TRBJ2-1, the V gene TRBV5-1; TRBD2 aligns across 8 bases. The CDR3 length is 16 residues. The trim removed 2 bases at V and 0 bases at J, leaving 4 bases unmatched. The germline V gene has CDR1 SGHRS and CDR2 YFSETQ. DNA of the CDR3: TGCGCCAGCAGCTTTAGCGGGGAGAGCTCCTACAATGAGCAGTTCTTC. Protein sequence: CASSFSGESSYNEQFF.

Ten or more counts support this clonotype. V usage is TRBV20-1 and J usage is TRBJ1-1; D not certain. V was cut by 2 bases and J by 1 base, with 8 bases left in between. Germline CDR1 is DFQATT and CDR2 is SNEGSKA (reference sequence). The CDR3 totals 13 residues. CDR3 nucleotides: TGCAGTGCTAGAAGAGGAGAGAACACTGAAGCTTTCTTT. It is translated as CSARRGENTEAFF.

At least ten counts were recorded for this clonotype. The CDR3 DNA reads TGTGCCAGCAGCAAAGACAGGGACTGTGCCAACGTCCTGACTTTC. It encodes CASSKDRDCANVLTF. The genes are TRBV21-1 and TRBJ2-6; TRBD1 is taken as the D call from the table, unchecked against the DNA. TRBV21-1 counts as a pseudogene. This CDR3 comprises 15 residues.

Many counts were recorded for this clonotype. The chain combines TRBV5-1 with TRBJ2-3; 10 bases agree with TRBD1. The CDR3 extends over 15 amino acids. V lost 7 bases, J lost 5 bases, and 10 bases stayed unmatched. Germline V gene sequence: CDR1 SGHRS, CDR2 YFSETQ. The CDR3 nucleotides read TGCGCCAGCTACCCCGGACAGGGGGTTAAAGATACGCAGTATTTT. It yields the protein CASYPGQGVKDTQYF. Looking up the rest from reference TRBV5-1 and TRBJ2-3 gives the full variable domain: KAGVTQTPRYLIKTRGQQVTLSCSPISGHRSVSWYQQTPGQGLQFLFEYFSETQRNKGNFPGRFSGRQFSNSRSEMNVSTLELGDSALYLCASYPGQGVKDTQYFGPGTRLTVL.